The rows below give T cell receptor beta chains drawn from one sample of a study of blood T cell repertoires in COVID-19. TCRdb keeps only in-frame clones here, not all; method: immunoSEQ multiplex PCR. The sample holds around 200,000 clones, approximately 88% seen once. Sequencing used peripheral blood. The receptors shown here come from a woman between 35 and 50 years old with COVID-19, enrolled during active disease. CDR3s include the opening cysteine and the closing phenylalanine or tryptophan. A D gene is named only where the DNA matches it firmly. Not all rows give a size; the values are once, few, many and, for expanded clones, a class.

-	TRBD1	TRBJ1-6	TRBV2	TGTGCCAGCAGTGAAGCGGGGGACAGGTATAATTCACCCCTCCACTTT	CASSEAGDRYNSPLHF
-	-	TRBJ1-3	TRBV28	TGTGCCAGCAGTTTATCTACAGGGAGCTCTGGAAACACCATATATTTT	CASSLSTGSSGNTIYF
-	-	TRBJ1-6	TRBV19	TGTGCCAGTAGTACGTTCCGGGAAGGTTCACCCCTCCACTTT	CASSTFREGSPLHF
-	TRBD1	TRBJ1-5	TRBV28	TGTGCCAGCAGCGACAGGGCAAATCAGCCCCAGCATTTT	CASSDRANQPQHF
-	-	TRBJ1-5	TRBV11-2	TGTGCCAGCAGCCTAGGGGCAGATTATCAGCCCCAGCATTTT	CASSLGADYQPQHF
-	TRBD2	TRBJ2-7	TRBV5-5	TGTGCCAGCAGCTTGGCTGGGGGGGGAGCCTACGAGCAGTACTTC	CASSLAGGGAYEQYF
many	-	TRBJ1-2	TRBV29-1	TGCAGCGTTGTACCCCCGAGCATGAATGGCTACACCTTC	CSVVPPSMNGYTF
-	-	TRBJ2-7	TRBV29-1	TGCAGCGCTCTCACCACCGACAGCTCCTACGAGCAGTACTTC	CSALTTDSSYEQYF
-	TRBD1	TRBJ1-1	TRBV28	TGTGCCAGCAGGCCGGGACAGTATGAAGCTTTCTTT	CASRPGQYEAFF
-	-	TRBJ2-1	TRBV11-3	TGTGCCAGCAGCTTAGACTCGGAGGATGAGCAGTTCTTC	CASSLDSEDEQFF
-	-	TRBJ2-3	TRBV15	TGTGCCACCAGCAGATCCTTAAGGGGAGATACGCAGTATTTT	CATSRSLRGDTQYF
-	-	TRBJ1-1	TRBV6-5	TGTGCCAGCGGGGGCAGGGGTCTGAACACTGAAGCTTTCTTT	CASGGRGLNTEAFF
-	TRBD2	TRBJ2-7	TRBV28	TGTGCCAGCAGTTTTTGGGGGGGGATCGGCGAGCAGTACTTC	CASSFWGGIGEQYF
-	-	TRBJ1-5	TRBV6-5	TGTGCCAGCAGTCACGGGGGGTCTAGCAATCAGCCCCAGCATTTT	CASSHGGSSNQPQHF
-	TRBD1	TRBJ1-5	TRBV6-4	TGTGCCAGCAGTAGAACAGGGGAGGGCAATCAGCCCCAGCATTTT	CASSRTGEGNQPQHF
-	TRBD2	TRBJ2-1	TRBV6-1	TGTGCCAGCAGTGATGAGCCTAGCGGGAGAGGATTCTTC	CASSDEPSGRGFF
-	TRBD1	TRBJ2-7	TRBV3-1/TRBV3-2	TGTGCCAGCAGCCAACCCGGACAGGTCCCCTACGAGCAGTACTTC	CASSQPGQVPYEQYF
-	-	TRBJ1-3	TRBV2	TGTGCCAGGGATGGGAGGCGGACAAACACCATATATTTT	CARDGRRTNTIYF
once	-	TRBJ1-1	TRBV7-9	TGCTACCTGGGGGCAATCCACCCGGTAGCTTTCTTT	CYLGAIHPVAFF
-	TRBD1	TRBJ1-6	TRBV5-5	TGTGCCAGCAGCTTCGACAGGGGGTATAATTCACCCCTCCACTTT	CASSFDRGYNSPLHF
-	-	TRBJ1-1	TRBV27	TGTGCCAGCAGTTTATCGGCCAGGGGTTGGAACACTGAAGCTTTCTTT	CASSLSARGWNTEAFF
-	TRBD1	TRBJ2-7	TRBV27	TGTGCCAGCAGTTTCGGGACAGGTGACACCTACGAGCAGTACTTC	CASSFGTGDTYEQYF
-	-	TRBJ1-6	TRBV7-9	TGTGCCAGCAGCCTGATTGGGATCGCGGGGTCACCCCTCCACTTT	CASSLIGIAGSPLHF
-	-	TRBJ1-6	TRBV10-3	TGTGCCATGGCGAGGGACTCCCATAATTCACCCCTCCACTTT	CAMARDSHNSPLHF
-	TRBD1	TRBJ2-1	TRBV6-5	TGTGCCAGCAGTATACAGGGACAGGGGGGGCATGAGCAGTTCTTC	CASSIQGQGGHEQFF
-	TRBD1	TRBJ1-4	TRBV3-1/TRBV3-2	TGTGCCAGCAGCCGTGGGACAGGGAATGAAAAACTGTTTTTT	CASSRGTGNEKLFF
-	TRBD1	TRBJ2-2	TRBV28	TGTGCCAGCAGTTTCCCAGACAGGGGGCGCAGATCGAACACCGGGGAGCTGTTTTTT	CASSFPDRGRRSNTGELFF
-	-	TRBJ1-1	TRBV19	TGTGCCAGTCGACACCCTGGGACTTCTAAAACTGAAGCTTTCTTT	CASRHPGTSKTEAFF